One sample yielded the 30 T cell receptor beta chains listed below, sequenced in a study of spatial heterogeneity in lung cancer. TCRdb redid the calling of the 5' RACE reads with MiXCR, one entry per CDR3 protein. The table includes roughly 10,000 distinct CDR3 sequences, around 4% detected once. Time point indicated: sample taken at primary tumor resection. In each case, whole RNA from tumor, nontumor lung or frozen PBMC was sequenced unsorted. The sample here was normal lung tissue next to the tumor, taken at surgery. These receptor sequences come from a male donor with early-stage non-small cell lung cancer.

This clonotype has at least ten counts. The library was built for alpha chains, so this beta chain is an off-target read and its size means little. The genes are TRBV7-2 and TRBJ2-5; D is ambiguous. CDR1 SGHTA and CDR2 FQGNSA come from the germline V gene. Trimming took 3 bases from V and 1 from J, leaving 6 bases between them. CDR3 length: 13 residues. In nucleotides, the CDR3 is TGTGCCAGCAGCTTCGAGACCCAAGAGACCCAGTACTTC. It is translated as CASSFETQETQYF.

This clonotype is medium-sized. This beta chain is an unintended read in a library built for alpha chains; its size means little. This chain joins TRBV9 and TRBJ1-5; no clear D gene. CDR1 SGDLS and CDR2 YYNGEE come from the germline V gene. Deletions cut 0 bases from V and 1 base from J, with 5 bases between. The CDR3 spans 14 residues. The CDR3 region is CASSVGVSNQPQHF. The DNA of the CDR3 is TGTGCCAGCAGCGTAGGGGTCAGCAATCAGCCCCAGCATTTT.

In this sample, this clonotype is medium-sized. This beta chain is off target for a library built for alpha chains, so its abundance means little. This chain joins TRBV20-1 and TRBJ1-6; 8 nucleotides agree with TRBD1. CDR1 is DFQATT and CDR2 is SNEGSKA in the germline V gene (reference sequence). Unmatched junction bases numbered 6, after V lost 0 bases and J lost 5 bases. The CDR3 totals 16 residues. The CDR3 coding sequence is TGCAGTGCTAGAGATCTTGTGACAGGGGATAATTCACCCCTCCACTTT. It encodes CSARDLVTGDNSPLHF.

For this clonotype: This beta chain turned up in a library designed for alpha chains; as an off-target read, its abundance says little. This chain joins TRBV20-1 and TRBJ2-1, with 14 bases matching TRBD2. From germline, CDR1 is DFQATT and CDR2 SNEGSKA (reference sequence). The CDR3 has 14 amino acids. Trimming cost V 6 bases and J 2 bases; bases outside gene matches: 0. The CDR3 loop reads CSATSGRAYNEQFF. In nucleotides, the CDR3 is TGCAGTGCGACTAGCGGGAGGGCCTACAATGAGCAGTTCTTC.

This clonotype appeared many times. This beta chain turned up in a library designed for alpha chains; as an off-target read, its abundance says little. The chain links TRBV7-2 to TRBJ1-4; tentatively, D is TRBD1 (5 bases). The CDR3 length is 16 residues. Germline assignment: CDR1 SGHTA and CDR2 FQGNSA. Trimming took off 1 base at V and 3 bases at J, with 12 bases between the two ends. The CDR3 is CASSLVSGWANEKLFF. The DNA of the CDR3 is TGTGCCAGCAGCTTAGTGTCAGGGTGGGCTAATGAAAAACTGTTTTTT.

This clonotype was counted between two and nine times. The library was prepared for alpha chains; this beta chain is a stray read, so its frequency means little. The chain has TRBV3-1 and TRBJ2-6; D is perhaps TRBD1 (6 bases). The CDR3 sequence is 17 residues long. V was trimmed by 6 bases and J by 0 bases, leaving 15 bases between them. The germline V gene encodes CDR1 LGHDT and CDR2 YNNKEL (reference sequence). The CDR3 sequence: CASSPRTAGSGANVLTF. DNA of the CDR3: TGTGCCAGCAGTCCACGGACAGCCGGCTCTGGGGCCAACGTCCTGACTTTC.

Ten or more counts support this clonotype. This beta chain slipped into a library made for alpha chains as a stray read, so its size is not meaningful. The chain employs TRBV28 and TRBJ1-4; possible D gene TRBD1, 5 bases. The germline V and J ends were trimmed by 5 bases and 10 bases, with 23 bases remaining between them. The CDR3 consists of 16 residues. The germline CDR1 and CDR2 sequences are MDHEN and SYDVKM. The CDR3, as DNA: TGTGCCAGCAGTCCCCCGACGGGGGGGGAAGTCGGAAAACTGTTTTTT. Translated, it gives CASSPPTGGEVGKLFF.

This clonotype was seen ten or more times. As an off-target read in a library built for alpha chains, this beta chain has a frequency of little significance. The V call is TRBV11-2, the J call TRBJ2-3, with TRBD2 as a possible D gene (5 bases). The V gene lost 5 bases and the J gene lost 3 bases, with 15 bases spanning the gap. This CDR3 contains 15 residues. The germline V gene encodes CDR1 SGHAT and CDR2 FQNNGV. The chain's CDR3 is CASSPPGVQTDTQYF. The CDR3 DNA reads as TGTGCCAGCAGCCCACCCGGGGTTCAGACAGATACGCAGTATTTT.

This clonotype is categorized as medium-sized. Since the library was made to target alpha chains, this beta chain is a stray read and its abundance is not meaningful. The CDR3 reads CASLLPGQGNNEQFF. CDR3 bases: TGTGCCAGCTTACTCCCGGGACAGGGGAACAATGAGCAGTTCTTC. V is TRBV28 and J is TRBJ2-1; 10 bases map to TRBD1. Trimming removed 8 bases from V and 5 bases from J; junction bases left unmatched: 9. Germline values: CDR1 MDHEN, CDR2 SYDVKM. The CDR3 is 15 amino acids.

This clonotype was seen repeatedly, ten times or more. Found in a library prepared for alpha chains, this beta chain is an off-target read, and its abundance has little meaning. The rearrangement links TRBV20-1 to TRBJ1-1, with no clear D. CDR3 length: 12 residues. With 3 bases removed from V and 3 bases from J, the gap between germline ends came to 8 bases. Germline-derived CDR1 and CDR2 are DFQATT and SNEGSKA (reference sequence). CDR3 in amino acids: CSARVKDTEAFF. Written as DNA, the CDR3 is TGCAGTGCTAGGGTGAAGGACACTGAAGCTTTCTTT.

This clonotype counts as medium-sized. Because this beta chain is a stray read in a library intended to capture alpha chains, its abundance should not be given much weight. The chain is built from TRBV4-3 and TRBJ2-3; D is unresolved. Germline V gene data show CDR1 as LGHNA and CDR2 as YSLEER. V was cut by 3 bases and J by 0 bases, with 13 bases left in between. CDR3 size: 16 residues. Here the CDR3 DNA reads TGCGCCAGCAGCCAGATTTTCGGGCAGAGCACAGATACGCAGTATTTT. Its translation is CASSQIFGQSTDTQYF.

Many counts were recorded for this clonotype. With the library built for alpha chains, this beta chain is off target and its frequency is not meaningful. The chain carries TRBV20-1 and TRBJ1-5, with 10 bases identical to TRBD1. V shed 0 bases, J shed 7 bases, and the junction held 6 bases outside the gene matches. This CDR3 is built from 15 residues. Germline V gene sequence: CDR1 DFQATT, CDR2 SNEGSKA (reference sequence). CDR3 coding DNA: TGCAGTGCTAGAGATCGGACAGGGGGTGGGCAGCCCCAGCATTTT. Protein product: CSARDRTGGGQPQHF.

In regard to this clonotype: Found in a library prepared for alpha chains, this beta chain is an off-target read, and its abundance has little meaning. The genes are TRBV5-8 and TRBJ2-3, with TRBD1 matching over 11 bases. The CDR3 loop spans 16 amino acids. The germline gives CDR1 SGHTS, CDR2 YDEGEE. V shed 5 bases and J 5 bases; nucleotides not matched to a gene: 10. The CDR3 loop is CASSRLDRGQRDTQYF. The DNA of the CDR3 is TGTGCCAGCAGTCGACTGGACAGGGGGCAGAGAGATACGCAGTATTTT.

In its sample, this clonotype ranks as medium-sized. Within a library made for alpha chains, this beta chain is off target, and its count is uninformative. The chain has TRBV4-2 and TRBJ2-5, with D possibly being TRBD2 (6 bases). V lost 0 bases and J lost 2, with 19 bases in between. CDR3 length: 18 amino acids. Germline V gene sequence: CDR1 LGHNA, CDR2 YNFKEQ. CDR3 DNA sequence: TGTGCCAGCAGCCAAGACTGGAGGGGTTTGATGAGGCAAGAGACCCAGTACTTC. Amino acid sequence: CASSQDWRGLMRQETQYF.

This clonotype was seen repeatedly, ten times or more. Being off target in a library aimed at alpha chains, this beta chain has a size of little meaning. J is TRBJ2-3 and V is TRBV7-2; weak D call: TRBD2 (6 bases). This CDR3 spans 14 amino acids. Germline CDR1 reads SGHTA; CDR2 reads FQGNSA. V lost 4 bases and J lost 3, with 11 bases in between. CDR3 sequence: CASSSRDFTDTQYF. CDR3 in DNA: TGTGCCAGCAGCTCTCGGGACTTTACAGATACGCAGTATTTT.

This clonotype has a handful of counts. This beta chain is a stray read from a library made for alpha chains; its abundance is not meaningful. The chain links TRBV13 to TRBJ2-1; TRBD2 is a possible D gene (5 bases). V was shortened by 3 bases and J by 5 bases, with 14 bases between the two germline ends. The length of the CDR3 is 15 residues. CDR1 is PRHDT, CDR2 FYEKMQ, per germline (reference sequence). The CDR3 spells CASSFHGETHNEQFF. The CDR3, as DNA: TGTGCCAGCAGCTTTCATGGGGAGACACACAATGAGCAGTTCTTC.

This clonotype was found many times. Found in a library prepared for alpha chains, this beta chain is an off-target read, and its abundance has little meaning. The chain has TRBV25-1 and TRBJ2-7; 8 nucleotides match TRBD1. After removal of 9 bases from V and 2 bases from J, the junction contained 6 bases not matched to a gene. The CDR3 runs 13 residues. From germline, CDR1 is MGHDK and CDR2 SYGVNS. The CDR3 here is CAREDRVTYEQYF. The CDR3 bases are TGTGCCAGGGAGGACAGGGTAACCTACGAGCAGTACTTC.

This clonotype has a count of ten or more. Little can be read into the size of this beta chain, an off-target read in a library designed for alpha chains. The chain employs TRBV24-1 and TRBJ2-1; TRBD2 matches 7 bases. V dropped 2 bases and J dropped 3; count of bases not matched to a gene: 6. This CDR3 contains 16 residues. Germline V gene lookup returns CDR1 KGHDR and CDR2 SFDVKD. This CDR3 is CATSDWFGGSYNEQFF. The CDR3 bases are TGTGCCACCAGTGATTGGTTCGGGGGGAGCTACAATGAGCAGTTCTTC.

This clonotype has just a few counts. Since it is a stray read in a library aimed at alpha chains, this beta chain has a size that is not meaningful. The chain is built from TRBV20-1 and TRBJ1-6, with a possible D match to TRBD1 (5 bases). Germline loops: CDR1 DFQATT, CDR2 SNEGSKA (reference sequence). V was pared by 6 bases and J by 6 bases, with 12 bases between. This CDR3 is 13 amino acids long. In DNA, the CDR3 is TGCAGTGCCTCCGCAGGGTTTAATTCACCCCTCCACTTT. Its translation: CSASAGFNSPLHF.

This clonotype was recorded many times. The junction departs from the called germline gene at one end, perhaps through a read error. Because this beta chain is a stray read in a library intended to capture alpha chains, its abundance should not be given much weight. The gene calls are TRBV6-6 and TRBJ1-1; weak D call: TRBD1 (6 bases). Germline lookup yields CDR1 MNHNY and CDR2 SVGAGI (reference sequence). The CDR3 totals 12 residues. CDR3 in amino acids: CASSYRDTEAFF. The CDR3, as DNA: TGTGCCAGCAGTTACAGGGACACGGAAGCTTTCTTT.

This clonotype was observed at least ten times. This beta chain is a stray sequence in a library constructed for alpha chains; its clone size is not meaningful. The gene calls are TRBV29-1 and TRBJ2-5; no firm D call. V lost 3 bases, J lost 3 bases, and 8 bases lay in between. This CDR3 region has 12 residues. The germline V gene encodes CDR1 SQVTM and CDR2 ANQGSEA. CDR3 in DNA: TGCAGCGTTGACAGAGGAGAAGAGACCCAGTACTTC. Residues: CSVDRGEETQYF.

In this sample, this clonotype turned up many times. Since the library was made to target alpha chains, this beta chain is a stray read and its abundance is not meaningful. The J gene is TRBJ2-4, the V gene TRBV7-2, with D perhaps TRBD2 (6 bases). Germline V gene data show CDR1 as SGHTA and CDR2 as FQGNSA. The CDR3 covers 19 residues. Trimming removed 2 bases at V and 1 base at J, with 21 bases between. For the CDR3, the DNA is TGTGCCAGCAGCTTATTATCAGGAGGGGACCCGCGCGCCAAAAACATTCAGTACTTC. Its translation: CASSLLSGGDPRAKNIQYF.

This clonotype was counted many times. With the library built for alpha chains, this beta chain is off target and its frequency is not meaningful. The genes are TRBV5-6 and TRBJ2-7, with 10 positions matching TRBD1. Germline assignment: CDR1 SGHDT and CDR2 YYEEEE. Trimming at V came to 3 bases and at J to 5 bases, leaving 5 bases not matched to a gene. The CDR3 is 14 residues long. The CDR3 DNA sequence: TGTGCCAGCAGCTCTGCCGGGACAGGGGACGAGCAGTACTTC. This codes for CASSSAGTGDEQYF.

This clonotype counts as medium-sized. This beta chain is a stray read from a library made for alpha chains; its abundance is not meaningful. DNA for the CDR3: TGTGCCAGCAGCCGCGACACCCATCCCAGTCAGCCCCAGCATTTT. This sequence encodes CASSRDTHPSQPQHF. The V and J genes are TRBV7-6 and TRBJ1-5; unclear D gene. Trimming stripped 5 bases from V and 6 bases from J, with 17 bases between. The CDR3 totals 15 residues. Germline CDR1 and CDR2: SGHVS and FNYEAQ.

This clonotype was detected many times. Within a library made for alpha chains, this beta chain is off target, and its count is uninformative. The chain links TRBV29-1 to TRBJ2-3; 7 nucleotides agree with TRBD2. CDR3 length: 14 residues. The germline CDR1 and CDR2 sequences are SQVTM and ANQGSEA. Trimming removed 3 bases from V and 3 bases from J; junction bases left unmatched: 6. CDR3 loop: CSVEWTSGTDTQYF. The DNA of the CDR3 is TGCAGCGTTGAGTGGACTAGTGGGACAGATACGCAGTATTTT.

This clonotype was observed many times. Because the library targeted alpha chains, this beta chain is an off-target read whose size means little. The chain carries TRBV27 and TRBJ1-1; TRBD1 matches at 9 bases. There are 17 residues in the CDR3. Germline V CDR1 and CDR2: MNHEY, SMNVEV (reference sequence). The V segment lost 2 bases and the J segment 0 bases; nucleotides outside the gene matches: 7. CDR3 coding DNA: TGTGCCAGCAGTTTAAGGTCCCGGACAGGGGTGAACACTGAAGCTTTCTTT. It yields the protein CASSLRSRTGVNTEAFF.

The table lists this clonotype with many counts. With the library built for alpha chains, this beta chain is off target and its frequency is not meaningful. This chain uses TRBV7-9 with TRBJ1-2; D gene uncertain. The CDR3 consists of 15 residues. CDR1 and CDR2 (germline): SEHNR, FQNEAQ (reference sequence). V was cut by 2 bases and J by 0 bases, with 10 bases left in between. The chain's CDR3 is CASSLKVVANYGYTF. CDR3 in DNA: TGTGCCAGCAGCTTAAAAGTGGTCGCTAACTATGGCTACACCTTC.

This clonotype occurred many times. This beta chain lies outside the target of a library built for alpha chains; its clone size means little. The V call is TRBV18, the J call TRBJ1-2; D gene uncertain. Trimming took off 6 bases at V and 0 bases at J, with 8 bases between the two ends. The germline V gene encodes CDR1 KGHSH and CDR2 LQKENI. This CDR3 is 13 amino acids long. The CDR3 is CASSQPANYGYTF. The CDR3 DNA follows: TGTGCCAGCTCCCAGCCTGCTAACTATGGCTACACCTTC.

The table lists this clonotype with many counts. A library prepared for alpha chains yielded this beta chain as an off-target read; its size is of little meaning. The chain couples TRBV4-2 to TRBJ2-1; TRBD2 is a possible D gene (6 bases). Per germline, CDR1 LGHNA and CDR2 YNFKEQ. This CDR3 has 17 residues. Trimming left V 1 base short and J 4 bases short, with 17 bases between. The CDR3 DNA reads TGTGCCAGCAGCCAAGGCTTTGGCGGCGGGGTTTACAATGAGCAGTTCTTC. Amino acids: CASSQGFGGGVYNEQFF.

This clonotype was recorded many times. This beta chain came through as a stray read in a library set up for alpha chains, and its size says little. The chain joins TRBV3-1 to TRBJ1-2; D possibly corresponds to TRBD1 (5 bases). Looked up from germline, CDR1 is LGHDT and CDR2 is YNNKEL (reference sequence). V dropped 1 base and J dropped 3 bases, with 18 bases sitting between them. The CDR3 extends over 17 amino acids. CDR3: CASSQGLGAETYYGYTF. CDR3 DNA: TGTGCCAGCAGCCAAGGGTTAGGGGCCGAGACATACTATGGCTACACCTTC.